This TCR beta chain was observed in a study of T cells after yellow fever vaccination. Broader study findings: Reappearance after the booster was observed for most primary-vaccination clones (around 95% CD4, over 75% CD8). A weaker secondary response peaked on day 5, the primary on day 15. Contamination of FACS-sorted repertoires by abundant clonotypes from the bulk population could occur. A limited proportion of clonotypes was detected within both the CD4 and CD8 compartments.

This clonotype came up many times. The antigen remains unidentified. The germline V gene encodes CDR1 MNHEY and CDR2 SMNVEV (reference sequence). The CDR3 spans 15 residues. V dropped 2 bases and J dropped 5 bases, with 15 bases sitting between them. TCRdb processed the 5' RACE reads anew with MiXCR; each CDR3 protein has one entry. The table records roughly 50,000 distinct CDR3 sequences, 7.4% of them present only once. This specimen consisted of CD8+ T cells sorted from PBMCs, obtained less than 18 days after the first yellow fever vaccination. V and J are TRBV27 and TRBJ2-5; possible D gene TRBD1, 5 bases. The sequence derives from a man younger than 30 who received the YFV17D yellow fever vaccine. The CDR3 sequence is CASSLGGAARETQYF. In DNA, the CDR3 is TGTGCCAGCAGTTTAGGTGGGGCGGCGAGGGAGACCCAGTACTTC.